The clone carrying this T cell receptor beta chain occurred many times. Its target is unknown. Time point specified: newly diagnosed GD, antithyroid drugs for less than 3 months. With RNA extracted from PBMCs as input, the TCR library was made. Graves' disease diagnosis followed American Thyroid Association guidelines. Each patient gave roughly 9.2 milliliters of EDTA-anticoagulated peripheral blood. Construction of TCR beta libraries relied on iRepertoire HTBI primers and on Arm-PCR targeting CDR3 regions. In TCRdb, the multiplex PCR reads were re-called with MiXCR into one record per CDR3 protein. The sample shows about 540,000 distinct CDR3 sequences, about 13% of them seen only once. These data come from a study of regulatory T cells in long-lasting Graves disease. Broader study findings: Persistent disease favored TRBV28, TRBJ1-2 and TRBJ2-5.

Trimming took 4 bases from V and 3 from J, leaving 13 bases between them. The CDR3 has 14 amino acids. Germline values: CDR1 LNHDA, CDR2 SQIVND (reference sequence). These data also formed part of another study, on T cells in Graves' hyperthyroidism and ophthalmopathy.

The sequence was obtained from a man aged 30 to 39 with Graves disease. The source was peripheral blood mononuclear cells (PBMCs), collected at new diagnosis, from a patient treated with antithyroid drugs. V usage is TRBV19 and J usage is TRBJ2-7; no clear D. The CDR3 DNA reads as TGTGCCAGTAGTAGCGGCCCTGGCATCTACGAGCAGTACTTC. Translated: CASSSGPGIYEQYF.